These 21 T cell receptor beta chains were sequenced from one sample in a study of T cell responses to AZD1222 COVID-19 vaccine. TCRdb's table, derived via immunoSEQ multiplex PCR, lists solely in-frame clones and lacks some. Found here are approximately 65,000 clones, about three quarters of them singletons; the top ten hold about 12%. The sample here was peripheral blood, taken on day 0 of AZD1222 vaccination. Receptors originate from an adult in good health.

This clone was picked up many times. The CDR3, as DNA: TGCGCCAGCAGCCCTAAAGAACAATGGAGCTCCTACGAGCAGTACTTC. Translating it yields CASSPKEQWSSYEQYF. V is TRBV23-1 and J is TRBJ2-7; D is ambiguous. TRBV23-1 has ORF status, its function being uncertain. The CDR3 has 16 residues. The V end was cut by 6 bases, the J end by 0 bases, with 18 bases between.

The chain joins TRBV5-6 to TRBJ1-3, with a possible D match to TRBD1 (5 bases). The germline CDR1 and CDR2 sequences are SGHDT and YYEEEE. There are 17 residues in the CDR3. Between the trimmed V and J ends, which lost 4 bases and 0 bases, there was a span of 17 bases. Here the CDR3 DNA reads TGTGCCAGCAGCCCGTCCTGGGGCCTTGACTCTGGAAACACCATATATTTT. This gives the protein CASSPSWGLDSGNTIYF.

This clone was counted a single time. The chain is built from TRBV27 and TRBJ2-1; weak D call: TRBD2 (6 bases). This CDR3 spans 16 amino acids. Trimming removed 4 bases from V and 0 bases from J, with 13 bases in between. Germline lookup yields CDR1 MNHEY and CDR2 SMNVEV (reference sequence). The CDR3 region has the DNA TGTGCCAGCAGTTCTTCTTTGGGGGGCTCCTACAATGAGCAGTTCTTC. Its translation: CASSSSLGGSYNEQFF.

CDR3 sequence (DNA): TGTGCCAGTAGTAAACTTGACAGAAATTCACCCCTCCACTTT. Translation gives CASSKLDRNSPLHF. The gene calls are TRBV19 and TRBJ1-6, with D perhaps matching TRBD1 (5 bases). CDR1 and CDR2 (germline): LNHDA, SQIVND (reference sequence). The CDR3 has 14 amino acids. The V and J ends lost 4 bases and 7 bases respectively, with 11 bases between them.

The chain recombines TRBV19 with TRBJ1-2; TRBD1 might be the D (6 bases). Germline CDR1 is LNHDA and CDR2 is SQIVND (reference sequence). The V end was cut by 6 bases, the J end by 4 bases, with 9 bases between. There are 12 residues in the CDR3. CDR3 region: CASRQGPYGYTF. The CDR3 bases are TGTGCCAGTAGACAGGGCCCCTATGGCTACACCTTC.

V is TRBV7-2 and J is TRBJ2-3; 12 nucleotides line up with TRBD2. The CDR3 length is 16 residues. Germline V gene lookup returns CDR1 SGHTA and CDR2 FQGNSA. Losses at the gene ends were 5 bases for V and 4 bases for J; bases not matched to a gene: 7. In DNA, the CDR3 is TGTGCCAGCAGCCGGAGGACTAGCGGGACTTCAGATACGCAGTATTTT. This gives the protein CASSRRTSGTSDTQYF.

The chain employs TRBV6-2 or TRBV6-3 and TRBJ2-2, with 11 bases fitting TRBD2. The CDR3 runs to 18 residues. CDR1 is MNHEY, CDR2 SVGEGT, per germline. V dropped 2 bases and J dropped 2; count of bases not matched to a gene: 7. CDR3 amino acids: CASSYGSGGAANTGELFF. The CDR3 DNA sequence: TGTGCCAGCAGTTACGGTAGCGGGGGGGCGGCCAACACCGGGGAGCTGTTTTTT.

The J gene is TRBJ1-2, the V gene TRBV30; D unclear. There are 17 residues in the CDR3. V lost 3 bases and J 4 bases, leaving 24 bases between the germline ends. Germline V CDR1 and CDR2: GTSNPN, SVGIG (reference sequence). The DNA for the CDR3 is TGTGCCTGGAGCTTTGGAGGGAGCGCCATGGTGGTCTATGGCTACACCTTC. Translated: CAWSFGGSAMVVYGYTF.

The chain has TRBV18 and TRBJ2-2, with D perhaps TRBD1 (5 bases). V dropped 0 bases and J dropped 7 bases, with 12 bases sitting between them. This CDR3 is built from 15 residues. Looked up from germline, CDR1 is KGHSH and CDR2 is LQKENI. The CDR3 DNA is TGTGCCAGCTCACCACCGGCACAGGTTGGCGGGGAGCTGTTTTTT. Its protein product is CASSPPAQVGGELFF.

CDR3 region: CASSLAGGNGETQYF. In DNA, the CDR3 is TGTGCCAGCAGCTTAGCGGGGGGGAATGGGGAGACCCAGTACTTC. The V and J genes are TRBV11-3 and TRBJ2-5, with 8 bases fitting TRBD2. The germline gives CDR1 SGHNT, CDR2 YENEEA. With V trimmed by 1 base and J by 5 bases, 6 bases remained unmatched. The CDR3 has 15 amino acids.

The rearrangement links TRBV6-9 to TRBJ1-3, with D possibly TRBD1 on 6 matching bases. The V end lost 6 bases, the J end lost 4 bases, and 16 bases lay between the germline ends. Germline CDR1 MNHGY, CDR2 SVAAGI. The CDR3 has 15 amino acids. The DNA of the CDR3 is TGTGCCAGCAGCCCCGTGGGGGCAGAGGGAAACACCATATATTTT. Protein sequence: CASSPVGAEGNTIYF.

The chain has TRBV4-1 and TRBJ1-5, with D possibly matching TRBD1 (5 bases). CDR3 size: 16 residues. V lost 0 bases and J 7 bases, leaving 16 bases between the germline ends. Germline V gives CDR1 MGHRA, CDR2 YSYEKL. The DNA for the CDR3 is TGCGCCAGCAGCCAAGAAGGGGCGCAGGGAGGCCAGCCCCAGCATTTT. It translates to CASSQEGAQGGQPQHF.

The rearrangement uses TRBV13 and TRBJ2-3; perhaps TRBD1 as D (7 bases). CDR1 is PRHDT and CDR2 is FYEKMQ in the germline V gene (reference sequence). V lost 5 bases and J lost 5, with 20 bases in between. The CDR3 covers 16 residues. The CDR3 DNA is TGTGCCAGCAGCCCAGGAGGGGGCCTAGGGGTAGATACGCAGTATTTT. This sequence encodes CASSPGGGLGVDTQYF.

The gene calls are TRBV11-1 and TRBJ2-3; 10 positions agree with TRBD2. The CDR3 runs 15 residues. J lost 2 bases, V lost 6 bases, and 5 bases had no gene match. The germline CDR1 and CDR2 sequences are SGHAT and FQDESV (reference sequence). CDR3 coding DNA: TGTGCCAGCAGTCATAGCGGGGGGACCACAGATACGCAGTATTTT. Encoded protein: CASSHSGGTTDTQYF.

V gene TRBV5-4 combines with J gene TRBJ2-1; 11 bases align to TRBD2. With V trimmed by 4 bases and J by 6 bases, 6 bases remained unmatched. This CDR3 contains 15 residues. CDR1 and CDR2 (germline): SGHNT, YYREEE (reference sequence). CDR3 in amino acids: CASSVRLAGPNEQFF. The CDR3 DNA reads TGTGCCAGCAGCGTACGACTAGCGGGACCCAATGAGCAGTTCTTC. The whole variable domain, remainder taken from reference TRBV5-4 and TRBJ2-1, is ETGVTQSPTHLIKTRGQQVTLRCSSQSGHNTVSWYQQALGQGPQFIFQYYREEENGRGNFPPRFSGLQFPNYSSELNVNALELDDSALYLCASSVRLAGPNEQFFGPGTRLTVL.

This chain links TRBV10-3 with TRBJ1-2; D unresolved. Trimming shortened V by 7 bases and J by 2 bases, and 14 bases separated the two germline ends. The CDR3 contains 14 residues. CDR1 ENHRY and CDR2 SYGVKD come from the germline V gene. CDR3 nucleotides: TGTGCCATCAACATCGACGGGCTGAACTATGGCTACACCTTC. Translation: CAINIDGLNYGYTF.

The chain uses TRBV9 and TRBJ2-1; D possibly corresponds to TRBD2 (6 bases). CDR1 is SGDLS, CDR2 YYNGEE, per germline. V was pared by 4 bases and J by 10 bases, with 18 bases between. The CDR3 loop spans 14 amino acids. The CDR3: CASSQVQGAGEQFF. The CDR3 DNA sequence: TGTGCCAGCAGCCAAGTACAAGGGGCGGGGGAGCAGTTCTTC.

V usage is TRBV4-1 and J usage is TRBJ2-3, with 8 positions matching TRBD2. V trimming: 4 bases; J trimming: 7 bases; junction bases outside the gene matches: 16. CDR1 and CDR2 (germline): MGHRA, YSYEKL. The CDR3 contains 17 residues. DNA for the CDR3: TGCGCCAGCAGCCCTTTGGGCCTCCGGGGGGGCCGTAATACGCAGTATTTT. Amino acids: CASSPLGLRGGRNTQYF.

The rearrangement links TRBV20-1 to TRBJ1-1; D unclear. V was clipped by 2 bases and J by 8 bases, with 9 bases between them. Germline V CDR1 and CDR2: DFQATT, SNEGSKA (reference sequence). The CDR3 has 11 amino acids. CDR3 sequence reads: CSARRSSEAFF. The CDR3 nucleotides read TGCAGTGCTAGACGGTCAAGCGAAGCTTTCTTT.

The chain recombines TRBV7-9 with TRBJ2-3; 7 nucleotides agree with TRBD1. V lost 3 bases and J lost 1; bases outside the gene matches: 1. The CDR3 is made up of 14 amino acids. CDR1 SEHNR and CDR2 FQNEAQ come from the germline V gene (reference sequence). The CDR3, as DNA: TGTGCCAGCAGCTTCGGGACAGGCACAGATACGCAGTATTTT. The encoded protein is CASSFGTGTDTQYF.

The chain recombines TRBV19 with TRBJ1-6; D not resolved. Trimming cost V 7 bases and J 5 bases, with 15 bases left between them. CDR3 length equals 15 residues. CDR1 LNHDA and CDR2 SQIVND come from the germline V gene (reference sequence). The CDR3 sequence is CASTERVLDNSPLHF. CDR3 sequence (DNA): TGTGCCAGTACCGAAAGGGTTCTCGATAATTCACCCCTCCACTTT. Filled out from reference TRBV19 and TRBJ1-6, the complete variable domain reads DGGITQSPKYLFRKEGQNVTLSCEQNLNHDAMYWYRQDPGQGLRLIYYSQIVNDFQKGDIAEGYSVSREKKESFPLTVTSAQKNPTAFYLCASTERVLDNSPLHFGNGTRLTVT.